The clone carrying this TCR beta chain was recorded at least ten times. The data were taken from a study of T cells in Graves' hyperthyroidism and ophthalmopathy. Stable Graves' hyperthyroidism denoted no ophthalmopathy progression over 18 months. V lost 5 bases and J lost 8, with 15 bases in between. The V gene's germline CDR1 is SEHNR and CDR2 FQNEAQ (reference sequence). This CDR3 spans 13 amino acids. RNA transcripts yielded amplified TCR beta CDR3 regions. Primed by the HTBI set, a first-round RT-PCR was run on the TCR CDR3. TCRdb itself ran the multiplex PCR reads through MiXCR, one entry per CDR3 protein. Of over 700,000 distinct CDR3 sequences detected, 35% to 45% appear once; the ten largest clones hold approximately 8.7%.

The specimen sequenced was blood. The chain is built from TRBV7-9 and TRBJ1-2, with a tentative D call TRBD1 (5 bases). The receptor was isolated from a young man with Graves' hyperthyroidism. The CDR3, as DNA: TGTGCCAGCAGCCCCGGGGGACCCATGGGCTACACCTTC. Amino acid sequence: CASSPGGPMGYTF.